This T cell receptor beta chain appears in the sequencing data of a study of Ad26.COV2.S vaccination and SARS-CoV-2 variants. Study outcomes and limitations: The breadth of spike-specific CD8+ and CD4+ T cell responses after vaccination was reportedly substantial. Across vaccine and placebo recipients, the breadth of non-spike TCRs was similar. From the TCR breadth and depth analyses, total T cell responses may have been underestimated.

The treatment denotes: roughly 18 received Ad26.COV2.S at low or high dose, single or two shots; 5 received placebo; per-sample allocation not given. Specimens were obtained on day 63 following the first vaccine or placebo injection. To note about this clone: The antigen is not known.

Produced via immunoSEQ multiplex PCR; TCRdb's table is partial and in-frame only. The sample lists 300,000 to 350,000 clones; 65% to 90% were seen once. The CDR3 is made up of 14 amino acids. Germline V lookup: CDR1 SQVTM, CDR2 ANQGSEA. Trimming took 4 bases from V and 3 from J, leaving 10 bases between them. The chain couples TRBV29-1 to TRBJ2-6; tentatively, D is TRBD1 or TRBD2 (5 bases each). This TCR was sampled from a person between 18 and 59 years old who received the Ad26.COV2.S COVID-19 vaccine or a placebo. The input for sequencing was peripheral blood, taken in a trial of Ad26.COV2.S vaccine versus placebo. The CDR3 spells CSVGGVGGANVLTF. The DNA for the CDR3 is TGCAGCGTTGGAGGGGTGGGTGGGGCCAACGTCCTGACTTTC.